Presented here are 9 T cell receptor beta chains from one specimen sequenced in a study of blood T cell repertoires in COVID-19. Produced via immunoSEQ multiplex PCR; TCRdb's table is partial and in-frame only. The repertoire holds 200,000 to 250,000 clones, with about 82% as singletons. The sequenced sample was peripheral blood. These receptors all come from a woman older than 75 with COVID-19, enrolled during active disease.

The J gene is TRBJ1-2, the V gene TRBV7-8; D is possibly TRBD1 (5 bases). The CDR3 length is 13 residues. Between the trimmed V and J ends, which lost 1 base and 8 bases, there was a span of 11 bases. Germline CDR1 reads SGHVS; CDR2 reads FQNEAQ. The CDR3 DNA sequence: TGTGCCAGCAGCTTAGAAGGGGTATGGGGCTACACCTTC. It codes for CASSLEGVWGYTF.

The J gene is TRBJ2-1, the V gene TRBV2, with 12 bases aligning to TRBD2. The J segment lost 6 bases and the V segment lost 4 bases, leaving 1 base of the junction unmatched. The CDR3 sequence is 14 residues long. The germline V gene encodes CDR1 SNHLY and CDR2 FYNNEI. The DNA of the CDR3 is TGTGCCAGCAGTGTACTAGCGGGGGGCAATGAGCAGTTCTTC. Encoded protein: CASSVLAGGNEQFF.

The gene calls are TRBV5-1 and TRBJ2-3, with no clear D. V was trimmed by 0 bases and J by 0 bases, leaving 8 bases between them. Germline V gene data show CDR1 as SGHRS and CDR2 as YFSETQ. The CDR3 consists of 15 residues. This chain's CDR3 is CASSLDSPSTDTQYF. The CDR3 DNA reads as TGCGCCAGCAGCTTGGACTCCCCTAGCACAGATACGCAGTATTTT.

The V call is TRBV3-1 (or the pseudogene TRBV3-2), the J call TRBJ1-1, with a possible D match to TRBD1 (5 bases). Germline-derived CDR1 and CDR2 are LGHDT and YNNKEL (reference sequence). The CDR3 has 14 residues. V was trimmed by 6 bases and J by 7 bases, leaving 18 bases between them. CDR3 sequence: CASRHGQGGIEAFF. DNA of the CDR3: TGTGCCAGCAGACACGGGCAGGGAGGCATTGAAGCTTTCTTT.

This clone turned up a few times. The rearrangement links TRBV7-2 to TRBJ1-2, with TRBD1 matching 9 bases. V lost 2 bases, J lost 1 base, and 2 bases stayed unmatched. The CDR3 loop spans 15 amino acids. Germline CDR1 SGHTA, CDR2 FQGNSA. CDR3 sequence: CASSLSGQGNYGYTF. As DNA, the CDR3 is TGTGCCAGCAGCTTATCGGGACAGGGTAACTATGGCTACACCTTC.

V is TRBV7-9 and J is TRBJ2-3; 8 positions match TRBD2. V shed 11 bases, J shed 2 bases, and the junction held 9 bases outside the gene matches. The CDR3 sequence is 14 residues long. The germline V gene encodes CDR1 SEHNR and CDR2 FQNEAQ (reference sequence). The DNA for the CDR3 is TGTGCCTCCCCCCCGGGGGGGCTCACAGATACGCAGTATTTT. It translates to CASPPGGLTDTQYF.

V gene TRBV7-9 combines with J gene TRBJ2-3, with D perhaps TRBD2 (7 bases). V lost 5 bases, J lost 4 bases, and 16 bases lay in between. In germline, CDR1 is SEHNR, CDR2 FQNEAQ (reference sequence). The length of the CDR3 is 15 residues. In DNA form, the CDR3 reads TGTGCCAGCAGCCAAGAGGGGGGGCTTTCAGATACGCAGTATTTT. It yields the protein CASSQEGGLSDTQYF.

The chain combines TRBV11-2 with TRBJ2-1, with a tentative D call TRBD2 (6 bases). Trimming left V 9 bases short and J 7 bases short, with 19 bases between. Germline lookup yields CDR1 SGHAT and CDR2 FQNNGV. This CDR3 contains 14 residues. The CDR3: CASTFSRGSNEQFF. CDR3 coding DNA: TGTGCCAGTACATTCTCGCGGGGATCAAATGAGCAGTTCTTC.

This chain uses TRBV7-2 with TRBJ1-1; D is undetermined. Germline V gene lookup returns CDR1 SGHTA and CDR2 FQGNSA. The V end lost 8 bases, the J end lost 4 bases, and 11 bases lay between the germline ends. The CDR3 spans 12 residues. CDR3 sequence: CASGRGSTEAFF. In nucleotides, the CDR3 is TGTGCCAGCGGTCGCGGATCCACTGAAGCTTTCTTT.